This T cell receptor beta chain was recorded in a study of T cells in Graves' hyperthyroidism and ophthalmopathy. Looked up from germline, CDR1 is SGHRS and CDR2 is YFSETQ. The length of the CDR3 is 14 residues. The junction had 9 bases not matched to a gene; V was cut back by 5 bases and J by 7 bases. This clonotype has at least ten counts. RNA transcripts gave rise to amplified TCR beta CDR3 regions. HTBI primers were used for first-round RT-PCR of the TCR CDR3. TCRdb reprocessed the multiplex PCR reads via MiXCR and lists one record per CDR3 protein. The sample contains 95,000 to 110,000 distinct CDR3 sequences, roughly 47% of which appear only once. Newly diagnosed hyperthyroidism patients aged 18 to 65 years had disease lasting under 2 months. Based on clinical symptoms, serum thyroxine and TRAb, thyroid ultrasound and orbital computed tomography, diagnoses were reached. Extraction of PBMCs used roughly 9.6 ml of fresh peripheral blood.

The gene calls are TRBV5-1 and TRBJ1-2, with 9 bases that match TRBD1. Sequencing input: blood. The clonotype originates from a man in his forties with Graves' hyperthyroidism. CDR3 sequence: CASSSGTGSTGYTF. DNA for the CDR3: TGCGCCAGCAGTTCCGGGACAGGGTCAACTGGCTACACCTTC.